The source of this T cell receptor (beta chain) is a study of graft-versus-host responses after intestinal transplantation. Study summary: All recipients got anti-thymocyte globulin induction, then tacrolimus and steroids for approximately 3 years.

Trimming stripped 0 bases from V and 3 bases from J, with 11 bases between. The CDR3 covers 15 residues. Germline V gene sequence: CDR1 MNHEY, CDR2 SMNVEV (reference sequence). This clone appeared a single time. Its antigen remains unidentified. Study-wide findings and caveats: Early post-transplant HvG declines showed an association with peak circulating GvH clone levels. High graft-versus-host to host-versus-graft T cell clonal ratios marked allografts of patients with graft-donor macrochimerism.

The method was immunoSEQ multiplex PCR; TCRdb's version includes in-frame clones alone and lacks a portion of them. The sample has fewer than 130,000 clones; 90% to 95% are singletons. The receptor was isolated from a human donor who received an intestinal transplant. The sequencing used unstimulated CD8+ T cells sorted from spleen or lymph node cells, collected before intestinal transplant. This chain joins TRBV27 and TRBJ1-2; TRBD1 is a possible D gene (5 bases). The CDR3 coding sequence is TGTGCCAGCAGTTTATCGTGGGGCTCTTACTATGGCTACACCTTC. Its translation is CASSLSWGSYYGYTF.